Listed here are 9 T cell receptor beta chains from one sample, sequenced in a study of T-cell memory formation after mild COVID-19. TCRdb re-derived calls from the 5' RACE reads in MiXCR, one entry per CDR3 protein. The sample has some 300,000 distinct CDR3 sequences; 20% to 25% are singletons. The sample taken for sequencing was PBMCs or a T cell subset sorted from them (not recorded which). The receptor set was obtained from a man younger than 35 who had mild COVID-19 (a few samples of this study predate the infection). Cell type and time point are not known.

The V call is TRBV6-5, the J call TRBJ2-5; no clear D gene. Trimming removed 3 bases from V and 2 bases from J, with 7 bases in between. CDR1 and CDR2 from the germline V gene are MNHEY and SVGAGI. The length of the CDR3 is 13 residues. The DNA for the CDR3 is TGTGCCAGCAGTTATGGAACACAAGAGACCCAGTACTTC. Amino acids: CASSYGTQETQYF.

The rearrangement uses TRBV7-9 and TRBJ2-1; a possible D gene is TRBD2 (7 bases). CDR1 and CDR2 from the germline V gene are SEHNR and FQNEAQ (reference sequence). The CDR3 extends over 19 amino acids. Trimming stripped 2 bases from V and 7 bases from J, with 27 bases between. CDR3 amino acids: CASSLIPSWGGAVRNEQFF. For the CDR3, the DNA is TGTGCCAGCAGCTTAATCCCCTCGTGGGGGGGGGCAGTTCGGAATGAGCAGTTCTTC.

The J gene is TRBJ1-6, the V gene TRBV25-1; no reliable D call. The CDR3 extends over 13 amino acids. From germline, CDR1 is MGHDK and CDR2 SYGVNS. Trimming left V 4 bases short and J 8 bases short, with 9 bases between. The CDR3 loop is CASSADGDSPLHF. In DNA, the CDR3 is TGTGCCAGCAGTGCGGACGGCGATTCACCCCTCCACTTT.

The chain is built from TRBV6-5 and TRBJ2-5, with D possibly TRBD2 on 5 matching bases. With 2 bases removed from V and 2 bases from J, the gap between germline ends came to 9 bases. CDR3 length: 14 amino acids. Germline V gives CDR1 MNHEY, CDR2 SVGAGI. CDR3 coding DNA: TGTGCCAGCAGTTACAAGGACTCACAAGAGACCCAGTACTTC. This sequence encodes CASSYKDSQETQYF.

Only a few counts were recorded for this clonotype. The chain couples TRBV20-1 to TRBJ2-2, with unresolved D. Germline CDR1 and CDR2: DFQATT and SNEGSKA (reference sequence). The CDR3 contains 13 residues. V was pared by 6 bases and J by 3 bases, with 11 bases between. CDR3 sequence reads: CSAAKVDTGELFF. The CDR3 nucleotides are TGCAGTGCGGCCAAGGTCGACACCGGGGAGCTGTTTTTT.

CDR3 nucleotide sequence: TGTGCCAGCAGTTTCAAGGGGGTAGGGGCAGATACGCAGTATTTT. Translation: CASSFKGVGADTQYF. The V gene is TRBV27, the J gene TRBJ2-3; the D gene is possibly TRBD1 (6 bases). V was shortened by 3 bases and J by 4 bases, with 14 bases between the two germline ends. Germline CDR1 is MNHEY and CDR2 is SMNVEV (reference sequence). The CDR3 totals 15 residues.

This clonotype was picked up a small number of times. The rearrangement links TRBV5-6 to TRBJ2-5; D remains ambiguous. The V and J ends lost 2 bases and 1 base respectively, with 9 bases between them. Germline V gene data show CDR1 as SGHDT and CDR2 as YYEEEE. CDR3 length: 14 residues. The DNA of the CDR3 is TGTGCCAGCAGCTTTGGAATCCTCCAAGAGACCCAGTACTTC. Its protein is CASSFGILQETQYF.

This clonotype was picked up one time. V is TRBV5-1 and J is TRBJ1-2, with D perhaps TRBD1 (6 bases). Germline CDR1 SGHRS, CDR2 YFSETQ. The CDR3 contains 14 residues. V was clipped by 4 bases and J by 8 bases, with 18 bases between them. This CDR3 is CASSPGGGQFGYTF. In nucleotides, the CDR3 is TGCGCCAGCAGCCCCGGGGGGGGGCAGTTCGGCTACACCTTC.

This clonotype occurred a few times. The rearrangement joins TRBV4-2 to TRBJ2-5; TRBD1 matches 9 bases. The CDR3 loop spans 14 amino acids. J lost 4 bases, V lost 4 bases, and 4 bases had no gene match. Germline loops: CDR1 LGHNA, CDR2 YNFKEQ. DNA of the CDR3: TGTGCCAGCAGCCGGGGGGACAGGGCAGAGACCCAGTACTTC. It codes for CASSRGDRAETQYF.